This entry concerns a single T cell receptor beta chain. CDR1 is SNHLY and CDR2 is FYNNEI in the germline V gene. V lost 2 bases, J lost 10 bases, and 9 bases lay in between. The CDR3 has 12 amino acids. The sample is drawn from a study of blood T cell repertoires in COVID-19. TCRdb keeps only in-frame clones here, not all; method: immunoSEQ multiplex PCR. The sample has nearly 90,000 clones, 88% seen once. The chain carries TRBV2 and TRBJ2-1; D gene unclear. The sample consisted of peripheral blood. This sequence originates from a man aged 60-69 years with acute or convalescent COVID-19. CDR3 amino acids: CASSEQSREQFF. The CDR3 DNA is TGTGCCAGCAGTGAACAGTCTAGGGAGCAGTTCTTC.